This passage covers 23 T cell receptor beta chains from one sample sequenced in a study of cytomegalovirus exposure and HLA in healthy donors. Amplification used 60 Vbeta primers and 13 Jbeta primers. Measured with immunoSEQ multiplex PCR; TCRdb has only the in-frame clones, and not every one. The sample consists of 70,000 or so clones, around 86% of them appearing once. The sample consisted of PBMCs. The receptors here all came from a woman between 25 and 40 years old in good health and CMV-seronegative.

The genes are TRBV9 and TRBJ2-1, with a weak D call TRBD2 (6 bases). The CDR3 has 13 residues. V was cut by 3 bases and J by 4 bases, with 8 bases left in between. Germline V gives CDR1 SGDLS, CDR2 YYNGEE. CDR3 DNA: TGTGCCAGCAGCGGGGGGGTATACAATGAGCAGTTCTTC. It yields the protein CASSGGVYNEQFF. Based on the CDR3 plus reference TRBV9 and TRBJ2-1, the full variable domain is DSGVTQTPKHLITATGQRVTLRCSPRSGDLSVYWYQQSLDQGLQFLIQYYNGEERAKGNILERFSAQQFPDLHSELNLSSLELGDSALYFCASSGGVYNEQFFGPGTRLTVL.

The chain joins TRBV27 to TRBJ2-1, with 13 bases identical to TRBD2. This CDR3 region has 15 residues. Germline values: CDR1 MNHEY, CDR2 SMNVEV (reference sequence). J gave up 5 bases and V 3 bases, and 1 base lay outside the gene matches. The CDR3: CASSFGLAGDNEQFF. CDR3 DNA: TGTGCCAGCAGTTTTGGACTAGCGGGAGACAATGAGCAGTTCTTC.

The chain uses TRBV5-6 and TRBJ2-4, with D possibly being TRBD2 (5 bases). Germline V gives CDR1 SGHDT, CDR2 YYEEEE. The V and J ends lost 2 bases and 15 bases respectively, with 33 bases between them. The length of the CDR3 is 18 residues. The CDR3, as DNA: TGTGCCAGCAGCTTTTGGTTCTTAGGAAGACGAAACTCAGCGGAATTGTACTTC. It codes for CASSFWFLGRRNSAELYF. The complete variable domain, with remaining parts taken from reference TRBV5-6 and TRBJ2-4, reads DAGVTQSPTHLIKTRGQQVTLRCSPKSGHDTVSWYQQALGQGPQFIFQYYEEEERQRGNFPDRFSGHQFPNYSSELNVNALLLGDSALYLCASSFWFLGRRNSAELYFGAGTRLSVL.

The chain has TRBV27 and TRBJ2-2, with 7 nucleotides matching TRBD1. Germline V gene sequence: CDR1 MNHEY, CDR2 SMNVEV (reference sequence). The CDR3 runs to 14 residues. J lost 6 bases, V lost 5 bases, and 6 bases had no gene match. The CDR3 DNA reads TGTGCCAGCAGTATGACAGGGTCCCCCGGGGAGCTGTTTTTT. Translation: CASSMTGSPGELFF.

This clone has only one observation. This chain joins TRBV6-5 and TRBJ2-3, with 8 bases aligning to TRBD2. CDR1 is MNHEY, CDR2 SVGAGI, per germline. The CDR3 runs to 16 residues. The junction had 4 bases not matched to a gene; V was cut back by 2 bases and J by 0 bases. The CDR3 is CASSYHTSGSTDTQYF. The CDR3 nucleotides read TGTGCCAGCAGTTACCACACTAGCGGTAGCACAGATACGCAGTATTTT.

J is TRBJ2-3 and V is TRBV4-3; weak D call: TRBD2 (6 bases). V was cut by 0 bases and J by 1 base, with 17 bases left in between. This CDR3 is built from 18 residues. CDR1 is LGHNA and CDR2 is YSLEER in the germline V gene. The CDR3 bases are TGCGCCAGCAGCCAAGACCCGCAGACTAGTACGGGCACAGATACGCAGTATTTT. This translates into CASSQDPQTSTGTDTQYF.

V usage is TRBV4-3 and J usage is TRBJ2-7; 7 nucleotides line up with TRBD1. This CDR3 has 14 residues. Germline loops: CDR1 LGHNA, CDR2 YSLEER. J lost 3 bases, V lost 5 bases, and 7 bases had no gene match. The CDR3 region is CASSRAGGSYEQYF. CDR3 in DNA: TGCGCCAGCAGCAGAGCAGGGGGAAGCTACGAGCAGTACTTC.

This clone was counted a few times. The chain combines TRBV6-4 with TRBJ2-3, with 7 bases that match TRBD1. J was trimmed by 2 bases and V by 0 bases; bases with no gene match: 5. The germline CDR1 and CDR2 sequences are MRHNA and SNTAGT. The CDR3 loop spans 16 amino acids. CDR3 in amino acids: CASSDSVDRPTDTQYF. In nucleotides, the CDR3 is TGTGCCAGCAGTGACTCGGTGGACAGGCCCACAGATACGCAGTATTTT.

This clone was detected once. The V gene is TRBV19, the J gene TRBJ1-5, with D unclear. V dropped 3 bases and J dropped 3 bases, with 9 bases sitting between them. This CDR3 contains 14 residues. Germline V gene data show CDR1 as LNHDA and CDR2 as SQIVND (reference sequence). CDR3 residues: CASSIVGDNQPQHF. Written as DNA, the CDR3 is TGTGCCAGTAGTATTGTCGGGGACAATCAGCCCCAGCATTTT. Supplemented by reference TRBV19 and TRBJ1-5, the full variable domain reads DGGITQSPKYLFRKEGQNVTLSCEQNLNHDAMYWYRQDPGQGLRLIYYSQIVNDFQKGDIAEGYSVSREKKESFPLTVTSAQKNPTAFYLCASSIVGDNQPQHFGDGTRLSIL.

The chain employs TRBV19 and TRBJ1-5; TRBD1 matches at 12 bases. Unmatched junction bases numbered 4, after V lost 6 bases and J lost 7 bases. The CDR3 is 14 residues long. The V gene's germline CDR1 is LNHDA and CDR2 SQIVND (reference sequence). CDR3 region: CASSGTGGDQPQHF. The CDR3 coding sequence is TGTGCCAGTAGCGGGACAGGGGGCGACCAGCCCCAGCATTTT.

The chain carries TRBV7-8 and TRBJ1-2; D unclear. The V gene's germline CDR1 is SGHVS and CDR2 FQNEAQ. Trimming removed 1 base from V and 6 bases from J, with 15 bases in between. The CDR3 covers 15 residues. DNA for the CDR3: TGTGCCAGCAGCTTAGTCCAGGAGGGTGGCGATGGCTACACCTTC. As protein: CASSLVQEGGDGYTF.

The rearrangement links TRBV1 to TRBJ2-2; the table's D call, TRBD2, has no DNA check behind it. TRBV1 is a pseudogene locus. The CDR3 has 15 amino acids. This chain's CDR3 is CTSSQAKRTTGELFF. As DNA, the CDR3 is TGCACCAGCAGCCAAGCGAAGCGGACTACCGGGGAGCTGTTTTTT.

The chain has TRBV29-1 and TRBJ2-1, with 12 bases aligning to TRBD1. Looked up from germline, CDR1 is SQVTM and CDR2 is ANQGSEA. This CDR3 region has 14 residues. After removal of 1 base from V and 10 bases from J, the junction contained 5 bases not matched to a gene. The CDR3 loop is CSVEGGQGANEQFF. CDR3 nucleotide sequence: TGCAGCGTTGAAGGGGGACAGGGGGCAAACGAGCAGTTCTTC.

The V gene is TRBV5-1, the J gene TRBJ2-7; 8 nucleotides agree with TRBD2. Losses at the gene ends were 1 base for V and 4 bases for J; bases not matched to a gene: 7. CDR3 length: 15 residues. Germline CDR1 SGHRS, CDR2 YFSETQ. The CDR3 DNA sequence: TGCGCCAGCAGCTTGATGGGACTAGTGTCATACGAGCAGTACTTC. Translation gives CASSLMGLVSYEQYF. Full variable domain (rest looked up from reference TRBV5-1 and TRBJ2-7): KAGVTQTPRYLIKTRGQQVTLSCSPISGHRSVSWYQQTPGQGLQFLFEYFSETQRNKGNFPGRFSGRQFSNSRSEMNVSTLELGDSALYLCASSLMGLVSYEQYFGPGTRLTVT.

The gene calls are TRBV25-1 and TRBJ2-5, with D possibly being TRBD2 (6 bases). The CDR3 consists of 13 residues. V gave up 1 base and J gave up 7 bases, with 10 bases separating them. Germline V gene data show CDR1 as MGHDK and CDR2 as SYGVNS. The CDR3: CASSELVGGTQYF. In DNA, the CDR3 is TGTGCCAGCAGTGAATTGGTGGGGGGGACCCAGTACTTC.

In this sample, this clone turned up once. The chain is built from TRBV2 and TRBJ2-2, with D perhaps matching TRBD1 (5 bases). CDR1 and CDR2 from the germline V gene are SNHLY and FYNNEI. The length of the CDR3 is 14 residues. Trimming took 8 bases from V and 2 from J, leaving 12 bases between them. CDR3 bases: TGTGCCAGCGCAGGGAAGGAAAACACCGGGGAGCTGTTTTTT. It encodes CASAGKENTGELFF.

This sequence joins TRBV30 and TRBJ2-3; a weak D match, TRBD1 (5 bases). The V end was cut by 4 bases, the J end by 2 bases, with 13 bases between. CDR3 length equals 14 residues. From germline, CDR1 is GTSNPN and CDR2 SVGIG (reference sequence). The CDR3 sequence is CAWKQGHNTDTQYF. The CDR3 coding sequence is TGTGCCTGGAAGCAGGGCCACAACACAGATACGCAGTATTTT.

CDR3 nucleotide sequence: TGTGCCAGCAGTCCCATATCAGGGTTCACTGAAGCTTTCTTT. It encodes CASSPISGFTEAFF. The gene calls are TRBV28 and TRBJ1-1, with D tentatively TRBD1 (5 bases). In germline, CDR1 is MDHEN, CDR2 SYDVKM. This CDR3 comprises 14 residues. Trimming pared 5 bases from V and 4 bases from J, leaving 14 bases between.

In its sample, this clone was seen a few times. The V gene is TRBV6-5, the J gene TRBJ2-3, with a possible D match to TRBD1 (6 bases). The CDR3 is 15 amino acids. Trimming took 2 bases from V and 0 from J, leaving 9 bases between them. Germline CDR1 MNHEY, CDR2 SVGAGI. The chain's CDR3 is CASSYRTASTDTQYF. CDR3 bases: TGTGCCAGCAGTTACCGGACAGCTAGCACAGATACGCAGTATTTT.

The genes are TRBV6-9 and TRBJ2-6; 9 bases map to TRBD2. With 0 bases clipped from V and 0 bases from J, the junction kept 3 bases outside the gene matches. The CDR3 is 18 amino acids. CDR1 and CDR2 from the germline V gene are MNHGY and SVAAGI. Here the CDR3 reads CASSYSSGRRSGANVLTF. The CDR3 DNA is TGTGCCAGCAGTTATTCGAGCGGGAGGCGCTCTGGGGCCAACGTCCTGACTTTC.

The chain joins TRBV19 to TRBJ1-1; D possibly corresponds to TRBD1 (6 bases). Germline assignment: CDR1 LNHDA and CDR2 SQIVND (reference sequence). This CDR3 comprises 17 residues. Trimming removed 0 bases at V and 0 bases at J, with 14 bases between. The DNA for the CDR3 is TGTGCCAGTAGTATAGACGGGGGGCTTTTTATGAACACTGAAGCTTTCTTT. This translates into CASSIDGGLFMNTEAFF.

This clone was recorded once. The chain couples TRBV7-2 to TRBJ2-2; tentative D call: TRBD2 (5 bases). CDR1 SGHTA and CDR2 FQGNSA come from the germline V gene. Trimming cost V 5 bases and J 8 bases, with 15 bases left between them. The CDR3 contains 14 residues. The CDR3: CASSPSRRAGELFF. In DNA form, the CDR3 reads TGTGCCAGCAGCCCGTCAAGGCGGGCGGGGGAGCTGTTTTTT.

The chain links TRBV11-3 to TRBJ2-1, with TRBD1 matching over 7 bases. Germline trimming cut 1 base from V and 0 bases from J; bases unmatched to any gene: 3. The V gene's germline CDR1 is SGHNT and CDR2 YENEEA. CDR3 length equals 16 residues. Written as DNA, the CDR3 is TGTGCCAGCAGCTTAGTACAGGGGAGCTCCTACAATGAGCAGTTCTTC. Translating it yields CASSLVQGSSYNEQFF. Full variable domain (rest looked up from reference TRBV11-3 and TRBJ2-1): EAGVVQSPRYKIIEKKQPVAFWCNPISGHNTLYWYLQNLGQGPELLIRYENEEAVDDSQLPKDRFSAERLKGVDSTLKIQPAELGDSAVYLCASSLVQGSSYNEQFFGPGTRLTVL.